The 26 T cell receptor beta chains in this list originate from one sample, sequenced in a study of shared clonotypes between healthy human individuals. CD8 cells classed as naive were CD45RO-negative and positively selected for CCR7, excluding terminally differentiated effector memory CD45RA+ cells. Generated by immunoSEQ multiplex PCR, the TCRdb table keeps only in-frame clones and is missing some. Among 500,000 to 700,000 clones listed, 85% to 95% were seen once. The material sequenced was naive CD8+ T cells sorted from blood. All receptors come from a woman younger than 45 in good health.

This clone was picked up one time. The chain couples TRBV27 to TRBJ1-2, with a tentative D call TRBD1 (6 bases). V lost 5 bases and J 8 bases, leaving 24 bases between the germline ends. The CDR3 is 16 residues long. The germline CDR1 and CDR2 sequences are MNHEY and SMNVEV (reference sequence). The CDR3 sequence: CASSPRQAWGSQGYTF. CDR3 nucleotide sequence: TGTGCCAGCAGTCCACGACAGGCCTGGGGTTCGCAAGGCTACACCTTC.

This chain uses TRBV7-6 with TRBJ1-2, with D maybe TRBD1 (6 bases). V gave up 5 bases and J gave up 8 bases, with 18 bases separating them. The CDR3 covers 14 residues. The germline CDR1 and CDR2 sequences are SGHVS and FNYEAQ. The chain's CDR3 is CASSPSWGPKGYTF. For the CDR3, the DNA is TGTGCCAGCAGCCCTAGTTGGGGGCCCAAGGGCTACACCTTC.

For this clone: The same CDR3 can be traced to other DNA sequences in this sample. The V and J genes are TRBV5-6 and TRBJ2-3; D not resolved. The germline V gene encodes CDR1 SGHDT and CDR2 YYEEEE. V gave up 1 base and J gave up 6 bases, with 3 bases separating them. This CDR3 has 11 amino acids. The CDR3 here is CASSLSDTQYF. The CDR3 DNA reads TGTGCCAGCAGCTTGAGCGATACGCAGTATTTT.

V gene TRBV28 combines with J gene TRBJ2-7; 7 positions match TRBD1. The CDR3 sequence is 15 residues long. J lost 2 bases, V lost 5 bases, and 9 bases had no gene match. The germline CDR1 and CDR2 sequences are MDHEN and SYDVKM. The CDR3 DNA sequence: TGTGCCAGCAGTAGCCGGGACAGTCATACCTACGAGCAGTACTTC. Translated, it gives CASSSRDSHTYEQYF.

Comments on this clone: At the DNA level, this CDR3 is encoded by other sequences in the same sample as well. The V and J genes are TRBV9 and TRBJ2-7; 7 bases match TRBD2. The V and J ends lost 0 bases and 2 bases, in that order; junction bases with no gene match: 2. Germline V gene lookup returns CDR1 SGDLS and CDR2 YYNGEE. The CDR3 is 14 amino acids. CDR3 amino acids: CASSVEAGTYEQYF. The DNA of the CDR3 is TGTGCCAGCAGCGTAGAAGCGGGGACCTACGAGCAGTACTTC.

This clone appeared a single time. This chain joins TRBV23-1 and TRBJ1-4; 8 bases line up with TRBD1. TRBV23-1 is treated as an ORF (open reading frame) with a function not yet certain. With V trimmed by 4 bases and J by 8 bases, 12 bases remained unmatched. CDR3 size: 16 residues. Here the CDR3 DNA reads TGCGCCAGCAGTCTCGGACAGGGAGGCAGGTGCGAAAAACTGTTTTTT. Its translation: CASSLGQGGRCEKLFF.

The J gene is TRBJ2-3, the V gene TRBV28; 13 positions match TRBD2. The CDR3 sequence is 15 residues long. Germline V CDR1 and CDR2: MDHEN, SYDVKM. Trimming removed 0 bases from V and 7 bases from J; junction bases left unmatched: 1. This chain's CDR3 is CASSLWTSGGNTQYF. CDR3 DNA sequence: TGTGCCAGCAGTTTATGGACTAGCGGGGGGAATACGCAGTATTTT. Filled out from reference TRBV28 and TRBJ2-3, the complete variable domain reads DVKVTQSSRYLVKRTGEKVFLECVQDMDHENMFWYRQDPGLGLRLIYFSYDVKMKEKGDIPEGYSVSREKKERFSLILESASTNQTSMYLCASSLWTSGGNTQYFGPGTRLTVL.

The genes are TRBV7-9 and TRBJ2-1; 11 positions agree with TRBD2. V shed 5 bases and J 6 bases; nucleotides not matched to a gene: 6. This CDR3 has 15 residues. Looked up from germline, CDR1 is SEHNR and CDR2 is FQNEAQ (reference sequence). The CDR3 nucleotides are TGTGCCAGCAGCCGGGGACTAGCGGAGATCAATGAGCAGTTCTTC. This sequence encodes CASSRGLAEINEQFF.

The J gene is TRBJ2-2, the V gene TRBV2; tentatively, D is TRBD2 (5 bases). Looked up from germline, CDR1 is SNHLY and CDR2 is FYNNEI. The ends were cut back, 6 bases at V and 4 bases at J, with 15 bases in the middle. This CDR3 is 15 amino acids long. The CDR3 DNA reads TGTGCCAGCAGAGAACCGACCGAGGGCACCGGGGAGCTGTTTTTT. Encoded protein: CASREPTEGTGELFF.

The CDR3, as DNA: TGTGCCAGCAGCGGTACTGGACAGGGTGTTGTCTACGAGCAGTACTTC. Translated: CASSGTGQGVVYEQYF. This chain uses TRBV7-9 with TRBJ2-5; 8 bases are shared with TRBD1. Matching the DNA end better, TRBJ2-7 makes the J call doubtful. The length of the CDR3 is 16 residues. The V gene's germline CDR1 is SEHNR and CDR2 FQNEAQ (reference sequence).

The chain links TRBV27 to TRBJ1-5, with D perhaps matching TRBD1 (6 bases). Germline CDR1 is MNHEY and CDR2 is SMNVEV (reference sequence). The CDR3 totals 14 residues. The germline V and J ends were trimmed by 7 bases and 4 bases, with 14 bases remaining between them. DNA of the CDR3: TGTGCCAGCACCCCGACAGGAGGGAATCAGCCCCAGCATTTT. Protein product: CASTPTGGNQPQHF.

V gene TRBV5-6 combines with J gene TRBJ2-7; 11 bases map to TRBD1. The CDR3 totals 17 residues. J lost 0 bases, V lost 4 bases, and 9 bases had no gene match. Germline values: CDR1 SGHDT, CDR2 YYEEEE. The CDR3 sequence is CASSAGQGAYTSYEQYF. As DNA, the CDR3 is TGTGCCAGCAGCGCCGGACAGGGGGCCTATACCTCCTACGAGCAGTACTTC.

The chain is built from TRBV28 and TRBJ1-2, with 7 bases lining up with TRBD1. V shed 5 bases and J 0 bases; nucleotides not matched to a gene: 3. The CDR3 runs 14 residues. The germline V gene encodes CDR1 MDHEN and CDR2 SYDVKM. DNA for the CDR3: TGTGCCAGCAGTGCGACAGGGACTAACTATGGCTACACCTTC. It is translated as CASSATGTNYGYTF.

The V gene is TRBV6-1, the J gene TRBJ2-1, with D perhaps being TRBD1 or TRBD2 (6 bases each). The length of the CDR3 is 12 residues. Germline assignment: CDR1 MNHNS and CDR2 SASEGT. Here the CDR3 DNA reads TGTGCGAGCTCTCGAGGGGGGAATGAGCAGTTCTTC. It specifies CASSRGGNEQFF.

V gene TRBV4-1 combines with J gene TRBJ2-7, with 9 bases aligning to TRBD1. Germline assignment: CDR1 MGHRA and CDR2 YSYEKL. The V segment lost 2 bases and the J segment 3 bases; nucleotides outside the gene matches: 5. This CDR3 is built from 15 residues. CDR3: CASSQRQGGIYEQYF. The CDR3 coding sequence is TGCGCCAGCAGCCAACGACAGGGGGGGATCTACGAGCAGTACTTC.

This clone was observed once. The chain uses TRBV5-8 and TRBJ1-5; no clear D gene. V lost 5 bases and J 4 bases, leaving 10 bases between the germline ends. The CDR3 is made up of 13 amino acids. Germline V CDR1 and CDR2: SGHTS, YDEGEE. CDR3 nucleotide sequence: TGTGCCAGCAGAAGACTTTTGAATCAGCCCCAGCATTTT. Encoded protein: CASRRLLNQPQHF.

This sequence joins TRBV7-3 and TRBJ2-2; possible D gene TRBD2, 5 bases. CDR3 length: 11 amino acids. V was cut by 8 bases and J by 7 bases, with 8 bases left in between. In germline, CDR1 is SGHTA, CDR2 FQGTGA. CDR3 DNA sequence: TGTGCCAGCGGAGAGGGCGGGGAGCTGTTTTTT. This gives the protein CASGEGGELFF.

The chain joins TRBV7-9 to TRBJ1-1; tentatively, D is TRBD1 (6 bases). V lost 1 base, J lost 9 bases, and 12 bases lay in between. The V gene's germline CDR1 is SEHNR and CDR2 FQNEAQ (reference sequence). The CDR3 extends over 13 amino acids. The CDR3 here is CASSLGLGTKAFF. The CDR3 coding sequence is TGTGCCAGCAGCTTAGGCCTGGGGACAAAAGCTTTCTTT.

CDR3 amino acids: CASSPRTSGPDHEQYF. CDR3 bases: TGTGCCAGCAGCCCCCGGACTAGCGGCCCTGATCACGAGCAGTACTTC. V gene TRBV28 combines with J gene TRBJ2-5, with 10 bases fitting TRBD2. The end of the DNA aligns better with TRBJ2-7, so the J call may be wrong. Germline V gene data show CDR1 as MDHEN and CDR2 as SYDVKM. CDR3 length: 16 amino acids.

The V gene is TRBV19, the J gene TRBJ2-1; D unresolved. The germline V gene encodes CDR1 LNHDA and CDR2 SQIVND (reference sequence). V gave up 5 bases and J gave up 2 bases, with 7 bases separating them. The CDR3 runs 13 residues. CDR3: CASSLVPYNEQFF. As DNA, the CDR3 is TGTGCCAGTAGTCTAGTCCCCTACAATGAGCAGTTCTTC.

About this clone: Other DNA sequences from this sample encode an identical CDR3 as well. The genes are TRBV28 and TRBJ1-1; tentatively, D is TRBD1 (5 bases). The CDR3 sequence is 13 residues long. Trimming took 2 bases from V and 1 from J, leaving 5 bases between them. Looked up from germline, CDR1 is MDHEN and CDR2 is SYDVKM. CDR3 amino acids: CASSLGGNTEAFF. CDR3 DNA: TGTGCCAGCAGTTTAGGGGGGAACACTGAAGCTTTCTTT.

J is TRBJ2-7 and V is TRBV9; no clear D. The CDR3 consists of 14 residues. Germline V lookup: CDR1 SGDLS, CDR2 YYNGEE. The germline V and J ends were trimmed by 3 bases and 6 bases, with 16 bases remaining between them. CDR3 loop: CASSAANPTPEQYF. The CDR3 DNA reads as TGTGCCAGCAGCGCCGCAAATCCCACCCCCGAGCAGTACTTC.

The gene calls are TRBV27 and TRBJ1-5; 9 bases map to TRBD1. Germline CDR1 reads MNHEY; CDR2 reads SMNVEV (reference sequence). The CDR3 loop spans 13 amino acids. The trim removed 10 bases at V and 6 bases at J, leaving 7 bases unmatched. CDR3 amino acids: CATKQGASQPQHF. CDR3 in DNA: TGTGCCACAAAACAGGGGGCAAGTCAGCCCCAGCATTTT.

The chain joins TRBV5-1 to TRBJ2-7; D unclear. Germline V gene lookup returns CDR1 SGHRS and CDR2 YFSETQ. The germline V and J ends were trimmed by 1 base and 1 base, with 6 bases remaining between them. The CDR3 contains 13 residues. This CDR3 is CASSLYSSYEQYF. CDR3 nucleotides: TGCGCCAGCAGCTTGTACAGTTCCTACGAGCAGTACTTC.

The sample holds one count of this clone. The chain combines TRBV7-9 with TRBJ2-1, with TRBD2 identical over 15 bases. CDR1 SEHNR and CDR2 FQNEAQ come from the germline V gene (reference sequence). The V and J ends lost 5 bases and 4 bases, in that order; junction bases with no gene match: 3. The CDR3 runs 16 residues. CDR3 nucleotides: TGTGCCAGCAGCGGAGGGACTAGCGGGAGGTACAATGAGCAGTTCTTC. This encodes CASSGGTSGRYNEQFF.

J is TRBJ1-5 and V is TRBV28; a weak D match, TRBD1 (5 bases). Trimming shortened V by 3 bases and J by 0 bases, and 15 bases separated the two germline ends. CDR3 size: 17 residues. Germline V gene data show CDR1 as MDHEN and CDR2 as SYDVKM. As DNA, the CDR3 is TGTGCCAGCAGTTTCCCCAGTGAAGGGGTTAGCAATCAGCCCCAGCATTTT. As protein: CASSFPSEGVSNQPQHF.